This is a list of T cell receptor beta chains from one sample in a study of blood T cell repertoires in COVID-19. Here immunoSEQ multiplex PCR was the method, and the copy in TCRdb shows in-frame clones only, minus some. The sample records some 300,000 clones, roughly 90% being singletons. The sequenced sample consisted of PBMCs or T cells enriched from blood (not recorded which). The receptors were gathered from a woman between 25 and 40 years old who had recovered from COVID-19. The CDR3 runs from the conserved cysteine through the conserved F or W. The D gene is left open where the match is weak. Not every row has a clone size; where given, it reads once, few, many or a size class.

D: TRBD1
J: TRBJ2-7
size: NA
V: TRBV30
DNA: TGTGCCTGGAGCGGGACAGGGGGCTACGAGCAGTACTTC
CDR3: CAWSGTGGYEQYF

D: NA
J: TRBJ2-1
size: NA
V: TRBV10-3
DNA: TGTGCCATCAGTAGGGAGTATGAGCAGTTCTTC
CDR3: CAISREYEQFF

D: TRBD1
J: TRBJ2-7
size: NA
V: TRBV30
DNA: TGTGCCTGGAGTAAAACAGGGGGTGACGAGCAGTACTTC
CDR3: CAWSKTGGDEQYF

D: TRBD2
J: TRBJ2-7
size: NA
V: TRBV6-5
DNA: TGTGCCAGCAGTTACTCGTCTAGCGGGACCTACGAGCAGTACTTC
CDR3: CASSYSSSGTYEQYF

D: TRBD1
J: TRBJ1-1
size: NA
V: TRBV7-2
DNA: TGTGCCAGCAGCTTAGATTGGGACAGGTGGGAGGCTTTCTTT
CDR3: CASSLDWDRWEAFF

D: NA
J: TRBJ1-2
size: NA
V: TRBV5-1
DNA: TGCGCCAGCAGCCGACAGGATTACGATGGCTACACCTTC
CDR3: CASSRQDYDGYTF

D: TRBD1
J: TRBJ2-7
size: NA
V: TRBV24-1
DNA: TGTGCCACCAGTGACTATAAAGGGACAGGGGGTCGAGACGAGCAGTACTTC
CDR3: CATSDYKGTGGRDEQYF

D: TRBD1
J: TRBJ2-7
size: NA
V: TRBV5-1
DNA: TGCGCCAGCAGCCTGGGACAGGGGTTAATCTACGAGCAGTACTTC
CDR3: CASSLGQGLIYEQYF

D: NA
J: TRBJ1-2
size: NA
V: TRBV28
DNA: TGTGAGGTGTCGGGTAACTATGGCTACACCTTC
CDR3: CEVSGNYGYTF

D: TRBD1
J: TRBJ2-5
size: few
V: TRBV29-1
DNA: TGCAGCGTTGAAGGCCAGACAGGGGTGCAGGAGACCCAGTACTTC
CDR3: CSVEGQTGVQETQYF

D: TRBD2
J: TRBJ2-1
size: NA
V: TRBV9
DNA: TGTGCCAGCAGCAACCGATCTAGCGGGAGGTTCCGTGCTGAGCAGTTCTTC
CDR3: CASSNRSSGRFRAEQFF

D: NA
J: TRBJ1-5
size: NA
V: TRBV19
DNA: TGTGCCAGTAGTATTAGTAGGGGAGGACGGCCCCAGCATTTT
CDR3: CASSISRGGRPQHF

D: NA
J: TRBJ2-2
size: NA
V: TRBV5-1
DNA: TGCGCCAGCAGCACAGGGATGACCGGGGAGCTGTTTTTT
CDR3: CASSTGMTGELFF

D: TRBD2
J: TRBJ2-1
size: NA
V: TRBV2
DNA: TGTGCCAGCAGGCAGGTGGGAGGGTACAATGAGCAGTTCTTC
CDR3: CASRQVGGYNEQFF

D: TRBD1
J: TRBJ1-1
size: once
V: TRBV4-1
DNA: TGCGCCAGCAGCTTCCGGGACAGGGGAATGAACACTGAAGCTTTCTTT
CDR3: CASSFRDRGMNTEAFF

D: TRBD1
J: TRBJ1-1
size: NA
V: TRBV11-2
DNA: TGTGCCAGCAGCCCCTCAGGGGGCACTGAAGCTTTCTTT
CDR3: CASSPSGGTEAFF

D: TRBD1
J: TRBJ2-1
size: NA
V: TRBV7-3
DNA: TGTGCCAGCAGCTTCCGGGACAGGGCCTACAATGAGCAGTTCTTC
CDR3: CASSFRDRAYNEQFF

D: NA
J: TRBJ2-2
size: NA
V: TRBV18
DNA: TGTGCCAGCTCACGCCCCGTTGGAGATGAAACCGGGGAGCTGTTTTTT
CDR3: CASSRPVGDETGELFF

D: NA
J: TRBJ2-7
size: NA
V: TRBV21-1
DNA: TGTGCCAGTCCAGACACAGAGCTCCACGAGCAGTACTTC
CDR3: CASPDTELHEQYF

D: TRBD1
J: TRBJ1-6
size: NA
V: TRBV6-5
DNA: TGTGCCAGCTCTCTCAGGGCACAGGGGAATTCACCCCTCCACTTT
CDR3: CASSLRAQGNSPLHF

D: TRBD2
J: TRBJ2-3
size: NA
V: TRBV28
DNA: TGTGCCAGCAGACTAAGCGGGAGGTACGGCACAGATACGCAGTATTTT
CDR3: CASRLSGRYGTDTQYF

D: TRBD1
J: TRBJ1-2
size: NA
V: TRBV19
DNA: TGTGCCAGTAGTATCGACAGGGAGTATGGCTACACCTTC
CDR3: CASSIDREYGYTF

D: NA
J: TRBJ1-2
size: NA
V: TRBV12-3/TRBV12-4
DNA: TGTGCCAGCAGTCCTGCGAGGGCGCGCGGCTACACCTTC
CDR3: CASSPARARGYTF

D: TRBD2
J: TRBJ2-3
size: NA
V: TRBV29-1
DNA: TGCAGCGTTGGGCGGGAGGGCCTAGATACGCAGTATTTT
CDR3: CSVGREGLDTQYF

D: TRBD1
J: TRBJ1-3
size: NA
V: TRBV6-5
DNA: TGTGCCAGCCGAGGGACAGGGGCTGGAAACACCATATATTTT
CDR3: CASRGTGAGNTIYF

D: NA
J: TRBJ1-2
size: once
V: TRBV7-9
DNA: TGTGCCAGCAGCTTAGGTCTGCCGCGACGGCCGGGACTCACCTTC
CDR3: CASSLGLPRRPGLTF

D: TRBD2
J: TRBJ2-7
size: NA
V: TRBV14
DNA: TGTGCCAGCAGCCACCCGTATAGCGGGACCGGCTCCTACGAGCAGTACTTC
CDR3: CASSHPYSGTGSYEQYF

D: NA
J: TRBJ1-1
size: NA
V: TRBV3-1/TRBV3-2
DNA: TGTGCCAGCAGCCAATGGGGAGGAGGGGTGAACACTGAAGCTTTCTTT
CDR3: CASSQWGGGVNTEAFF

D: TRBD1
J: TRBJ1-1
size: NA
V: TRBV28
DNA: TGTGCCAGCAGTTCCCAGGGGGCGAACACTGAAGCTTTCTTT
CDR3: CASSSQGANTEAFF

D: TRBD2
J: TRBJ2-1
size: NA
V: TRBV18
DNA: TGTGCCAGCTCACCCGGCGGGAGGGCCTCCAATGAGCAGTTCTTC
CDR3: CASSPGGRASNEQFF

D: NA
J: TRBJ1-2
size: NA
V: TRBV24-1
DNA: TGTGCCACCAGTGATTCCAGGACAGACCTCTATGGCTACACCTTC
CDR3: CATSDSRTDLYGYTF

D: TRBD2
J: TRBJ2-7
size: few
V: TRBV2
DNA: TGTGCCAGCAGCCTAGCGGGGCCCGTCTACGAGCAGTACTTC
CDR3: CASSLAGPVYEQYF

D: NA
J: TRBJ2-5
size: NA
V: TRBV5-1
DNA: TGCGCCAGCAGGTTCGACAGTTATCAAGAGACCCAGTACTTC
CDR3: CASRFDSYQETQYF

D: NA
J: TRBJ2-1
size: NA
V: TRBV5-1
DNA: TGCGCCAGCAGCTTTAGTCCTGCGGTCGATGAGCAGTTCTTC
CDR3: CASSFSPAVDEQFF

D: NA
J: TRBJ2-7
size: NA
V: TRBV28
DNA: TGTGCCAGCAGTTTATACGACGGGAGCTCCTACGAGCAGTACTTC
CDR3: CASSLYDGSSYEQYF

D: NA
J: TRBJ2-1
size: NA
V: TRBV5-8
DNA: TGTGCCAGCAGCTTTGGTTGGAGGGGCGTAAGCTCCTACAATGAGCAGTTCTTC
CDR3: CASSFGWRGVSSYNEQFF